The present TCR beta chain was sequenced within a study of blood T cell repertoires in COVID-19. Overall study context: Specimens from acute and convalescent COVID-19 originated in the United States, Italy and Spain.

V shed 3 bases, J shed 0 bases, and the junction held 1 base outside the gene matches. Germline V gene sequence: CDR1 KGHSH, CDR2 LQKENI. There are 15 residues in the CDR3. This table comes from immunoSEQ multiplex PCR, and its TCRdb copy is limited to in-frame clones, with some not included. The sample shows 280,000 or so clones, around 90% of them seen only once. Donors were grouped by their self-reported clinical history. Sequencing used PBMCs or T cells enriched from blood (not recorded which). The sequence was obtained from a woman between 18 and 30 years old with acute COVID-19. The V gene is TRBV18, the J gene TRBJ1-5, with 8 positions matching TRBD1. CDR3 loop: CASSPTGASNQPQHF. For the CDR3, the DNA is TGTGCCAGCTCACCGACAGGGGCTAGCAATCAGCCCCAGCATTTT.